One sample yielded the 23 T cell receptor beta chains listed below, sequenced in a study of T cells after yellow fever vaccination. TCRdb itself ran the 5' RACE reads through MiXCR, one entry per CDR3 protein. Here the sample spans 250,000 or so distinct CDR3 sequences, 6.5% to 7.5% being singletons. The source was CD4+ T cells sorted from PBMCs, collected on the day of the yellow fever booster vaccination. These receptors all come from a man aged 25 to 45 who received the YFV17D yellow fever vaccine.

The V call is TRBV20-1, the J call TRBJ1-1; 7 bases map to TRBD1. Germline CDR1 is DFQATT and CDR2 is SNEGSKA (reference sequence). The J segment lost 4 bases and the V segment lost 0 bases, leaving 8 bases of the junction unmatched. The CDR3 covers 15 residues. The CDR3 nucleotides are TGCAGTGCTAGAGATTGGAGACAGGGAGGCACTGAAGCTTTCTTT. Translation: CSARDWRQGGTEAFF.

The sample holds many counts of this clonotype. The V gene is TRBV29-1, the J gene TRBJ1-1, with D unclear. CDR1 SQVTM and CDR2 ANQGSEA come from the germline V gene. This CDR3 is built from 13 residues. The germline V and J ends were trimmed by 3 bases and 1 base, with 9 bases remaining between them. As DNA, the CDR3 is TGCAGCGTTGACAGGCAAACGAACACTGAAGCTTTCTTT. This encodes CSVDRQTNTEAFF.

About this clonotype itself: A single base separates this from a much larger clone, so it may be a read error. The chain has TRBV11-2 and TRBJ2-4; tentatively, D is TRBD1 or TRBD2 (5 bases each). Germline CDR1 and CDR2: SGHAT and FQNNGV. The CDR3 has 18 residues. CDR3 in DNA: TGTGCCAGCAGCTTAGGGGGTGGGGCAGGGCTAGCCAACAACATTCAGTACTTC. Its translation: CASSLGGGAGLANNIQYF.

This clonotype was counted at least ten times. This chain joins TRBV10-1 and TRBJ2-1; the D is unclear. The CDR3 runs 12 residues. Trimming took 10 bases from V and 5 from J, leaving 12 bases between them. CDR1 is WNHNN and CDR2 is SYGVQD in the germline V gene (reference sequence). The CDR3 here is CATKGGNNEQFF. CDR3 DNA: TGCGCCACCAAGGGTGGTAACAATGAGCAGTTCTTC.

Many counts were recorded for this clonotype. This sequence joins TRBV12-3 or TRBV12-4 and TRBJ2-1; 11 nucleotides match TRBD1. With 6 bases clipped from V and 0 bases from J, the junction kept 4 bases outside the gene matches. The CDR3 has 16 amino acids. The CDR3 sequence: CASSLGTGGSYNEQFF. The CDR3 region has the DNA TGTGCCAGCAGCCTGGGGACAGGGGGCTCCTACAATGAGCAGTTCTTC.

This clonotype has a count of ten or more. The CDR3 spells CASSQSGTSGTPYEQYF. The DNA of the CDR3 is TGTGCCAGCAGCCAATCCGGGACTAGCGGGACGCCCTACGAGCAGTACTTC. The chain carries TRBV4-2 and TRBJ2-7; 13 bases align to TRBD2. Germline trimming cut 2 bases from V and 2 bases from J; bases unmatched to any gene: 6. CDR3 size: 17 residues. Germline V gives CDR1 LGHNA, CDR2 YNFKEQ.

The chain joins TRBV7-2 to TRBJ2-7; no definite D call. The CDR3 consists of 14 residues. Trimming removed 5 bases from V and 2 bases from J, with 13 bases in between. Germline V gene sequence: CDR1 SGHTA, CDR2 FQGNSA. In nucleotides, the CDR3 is TGTGCCAGCAGCAAAGGAGTCATGACCTACGAGCAGTACTTC. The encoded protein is CASSKGVMTYEQYF.

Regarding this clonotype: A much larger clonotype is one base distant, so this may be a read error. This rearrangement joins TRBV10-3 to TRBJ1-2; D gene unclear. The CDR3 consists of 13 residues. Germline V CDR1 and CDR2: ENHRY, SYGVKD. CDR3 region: CAIRGIAKYGYTF. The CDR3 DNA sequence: TGTGCCATCCGAGGGATTGCTAAATATGGCTACACCTTC.

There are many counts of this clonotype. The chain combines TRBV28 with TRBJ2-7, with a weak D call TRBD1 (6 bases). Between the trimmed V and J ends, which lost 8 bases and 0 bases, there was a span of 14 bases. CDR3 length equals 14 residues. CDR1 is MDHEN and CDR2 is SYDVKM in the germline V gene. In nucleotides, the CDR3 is TGTGCCAGCGGGGGCAGCCCGTTCTCCTACGAGCAGTACTTC. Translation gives CASGGSPFSYEQYF. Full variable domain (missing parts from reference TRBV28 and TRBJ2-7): DVKVTQSSRYLVKRTGEKVFLECVQDMDHENMFWYRQDPGLGLRLIYFSYDVKMKEKGDIPEGYSVSREKKERFSLILESASTNQTSMYLCASGGSPFSYEQYFGPGTRLTVT.

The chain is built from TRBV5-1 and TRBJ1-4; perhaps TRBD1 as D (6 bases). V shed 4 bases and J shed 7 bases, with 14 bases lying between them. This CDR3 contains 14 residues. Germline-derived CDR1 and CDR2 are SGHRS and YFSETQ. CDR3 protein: CASSSGTSGEKLFF. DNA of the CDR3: TGCGCCAGCAGCAGCGGGACATCGGGTGAAAAACTGTTTTTT.

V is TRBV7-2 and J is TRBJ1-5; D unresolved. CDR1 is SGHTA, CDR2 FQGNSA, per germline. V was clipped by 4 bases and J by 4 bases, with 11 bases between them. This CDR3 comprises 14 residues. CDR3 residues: CASSSGNRNQPQHF. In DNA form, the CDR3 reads TGTGCCAGCAGCTCCGGGAACAGAAATCAGCCCCAGCATTTT.

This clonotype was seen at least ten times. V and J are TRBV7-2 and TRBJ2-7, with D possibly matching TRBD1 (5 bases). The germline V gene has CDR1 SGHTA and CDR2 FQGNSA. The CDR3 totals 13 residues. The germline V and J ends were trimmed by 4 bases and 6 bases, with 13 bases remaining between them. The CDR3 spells CASSSSRTSEQYF. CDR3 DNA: TGTGCCAGCAGCTCTTCTCGGACATCCGAGCAGTACTTC.

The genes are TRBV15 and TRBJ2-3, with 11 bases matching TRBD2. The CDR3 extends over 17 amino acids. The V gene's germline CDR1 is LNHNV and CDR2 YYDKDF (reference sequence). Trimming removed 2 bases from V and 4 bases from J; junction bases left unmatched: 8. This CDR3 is CATSRTPGTSGPDTQYF. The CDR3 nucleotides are TGTGCCACCAGCAGAACTCCCGGGACTAGCGGACCAGATACGCAGTATTTT.

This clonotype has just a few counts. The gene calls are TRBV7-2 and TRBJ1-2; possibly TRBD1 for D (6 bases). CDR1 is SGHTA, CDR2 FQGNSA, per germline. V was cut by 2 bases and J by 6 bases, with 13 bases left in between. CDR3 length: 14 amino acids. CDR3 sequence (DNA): TGTGCCAGCAGCTTATTACAGGGTCAGGATGGCTACACCTTC. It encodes CASSLLQGQDGYTF.

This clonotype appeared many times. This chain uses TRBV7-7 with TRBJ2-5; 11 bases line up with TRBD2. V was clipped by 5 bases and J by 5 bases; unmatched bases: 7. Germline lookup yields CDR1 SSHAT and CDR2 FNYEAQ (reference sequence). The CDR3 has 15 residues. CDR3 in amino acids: CASSQLAGALETQYF. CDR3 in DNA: TGTGCCAGCAGCCAACTAGCGGGAGCTCTTGAGACCCAGTACTTC. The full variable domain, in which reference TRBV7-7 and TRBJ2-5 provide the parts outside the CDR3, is GAGVSQSPRYKVTKRGQDVTLRCDPISSHATLYWYQQALGQGPEFLTYFNYEAQPDKSGLPSDRFSAERPEGSISTLTIQRTEQRDSAMYRCASSQLAGALETQYFGPGTRLLVL.

The CDR3 region is CASSLGAGARTEAFF. DNA for the CDR3: TGTGCCAGCAGCTTAGGGGCAGGGGCGAGGACTGAAGCTTTCTTT. The rearrangement links TRBV7-2 to TRBJ1-1; perhaps TRBD1 as D (6 bases). V lost 1 base, J lost 5 bases, and 14 bases lay in between. The CDR3 contains 15 residues. From germline, CDR1 is SGHTA and CDR2 FQGNSA. Using reference TRBV7-2 and TRBJ1-1 for the parts outside the CDR3, the full variable domain is GAGVSQSPSNKVTEKGKDVELRCDPISGHTALYWYRQSLGQGLEFLIYFQGNSAPDKSGLPSDRFSAERTGGSVSTLTIQRTQQEDSAVYLCASSLGAGARTEAFFGQGTRLTVV.

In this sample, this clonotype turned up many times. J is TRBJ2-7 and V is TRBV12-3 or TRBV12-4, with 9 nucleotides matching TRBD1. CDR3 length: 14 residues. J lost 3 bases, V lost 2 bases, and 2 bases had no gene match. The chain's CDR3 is CASSLMGQGYEQYF. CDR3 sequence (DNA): TGTGCCAGCAGTTTAATGGGACAGGGCTACGAGCAGTACTTC.

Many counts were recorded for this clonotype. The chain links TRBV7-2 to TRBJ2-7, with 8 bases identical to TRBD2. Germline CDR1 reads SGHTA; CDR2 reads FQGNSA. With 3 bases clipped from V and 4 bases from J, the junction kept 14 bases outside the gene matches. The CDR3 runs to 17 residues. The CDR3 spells CASSFGGNGRGKYEQYF. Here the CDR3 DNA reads TGTGCCAGCAGCTTCGGAGGAAACGGGAGGGGTAAATACGAGCAGTACTTC.

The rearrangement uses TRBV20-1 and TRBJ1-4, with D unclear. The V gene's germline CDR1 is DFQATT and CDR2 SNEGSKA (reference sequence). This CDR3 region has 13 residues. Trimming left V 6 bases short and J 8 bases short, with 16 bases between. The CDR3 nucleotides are TGCAGTGCCAAAGGGCCGGGAAGGGAAAAACTGTTTTTT. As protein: CSAKGPGREKLFF.

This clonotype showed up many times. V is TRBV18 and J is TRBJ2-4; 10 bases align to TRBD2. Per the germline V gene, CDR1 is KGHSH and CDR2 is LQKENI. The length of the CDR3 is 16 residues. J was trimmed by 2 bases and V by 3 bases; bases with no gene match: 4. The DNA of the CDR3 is TGTGCCAGCTCACCGGGACTAGCGTTGTCCAAAAACATTCAGTACTTC. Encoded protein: CASSPGLALSKNIQYF.

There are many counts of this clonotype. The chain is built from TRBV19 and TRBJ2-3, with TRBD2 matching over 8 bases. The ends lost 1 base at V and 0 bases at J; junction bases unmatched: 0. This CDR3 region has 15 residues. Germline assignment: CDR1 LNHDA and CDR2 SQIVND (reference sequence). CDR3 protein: CASSIAGGSTDTQYF. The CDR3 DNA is TGTGCCAGTAGTATAGCGGGAGGGAGCACAGATACGCAGTATTTT.

The CDR3 is CASTKNSGTGELFF. In nucleotides, the CDR3 is TGTGCCAGCACCAAAAATAGCGGAACCGGGGAGCTGTTTTTT. The chain carries TRBV27 and TRBJ2-2; a possible D gene is TRBD2 (6 bases). This CDR3 contains 14 residues. The germline V and J ends were trimmed by 7 bases and 5 bases, with 14 bases remaining between them. Germline loops: CDR1 MNHEY, CDR2 SMNVEV (reference sequence).

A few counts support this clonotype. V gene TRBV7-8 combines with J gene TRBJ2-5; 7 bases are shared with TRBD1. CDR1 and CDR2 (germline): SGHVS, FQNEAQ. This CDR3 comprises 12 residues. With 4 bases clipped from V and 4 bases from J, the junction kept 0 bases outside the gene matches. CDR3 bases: TGTGCCAGCAGCTGGACAGGAGAGACCCAGTACTTC. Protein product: CASSWTGETQYF.